This paragraph covers one T cell receptor beta chain sequence. This sample was taken from a study of CD8+ T cells in alopecia areata. RNA, once extracted, was reverse transcribed into cDNA for use as the sequencing template. TCRdb keeps only in-frame clones here, not all; method: immunoSEQ multiplex PCR. Of 150,000 to 200,000 clones listed, approximately 59% are singletons. As for treatment: oral pan-JAK inhibitor, 5-10 mg twice daily. The sample in question was CD4+ T cells sorted from blood, obtained at week 56, from a patient treated with tofacitinib. This sequence originates from a human donor with alopecia areata.

The CDR3 DNA reads as TGTGCCAGCAGGGAACAGCGGACCGGGGAGCTGTTTTTT. Translated: CASREQRTGELFF. This sequence joins TRBV11-2 and TRBJ2-2; possible D gene TRBD2, 5 bases. The CDR3 runs to 13 residues. Trimming stripped 6 bases from V and 5 bases from J, with 10 bases between. Germline lookup yields CDR1 SGHAT and CDR2 FQNNGV.